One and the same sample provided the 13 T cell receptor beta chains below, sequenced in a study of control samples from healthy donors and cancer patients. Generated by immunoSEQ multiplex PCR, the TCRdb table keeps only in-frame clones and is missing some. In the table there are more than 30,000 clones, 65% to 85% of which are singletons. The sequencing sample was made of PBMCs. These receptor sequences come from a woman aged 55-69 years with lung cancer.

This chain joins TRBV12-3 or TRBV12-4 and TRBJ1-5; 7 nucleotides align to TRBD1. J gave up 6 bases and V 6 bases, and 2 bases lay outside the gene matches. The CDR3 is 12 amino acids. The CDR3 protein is CASRQGSQPQHF. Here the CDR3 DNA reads TGTGCCAGCAGACAGGGGAGTCAGCCCCAGCATTTT.

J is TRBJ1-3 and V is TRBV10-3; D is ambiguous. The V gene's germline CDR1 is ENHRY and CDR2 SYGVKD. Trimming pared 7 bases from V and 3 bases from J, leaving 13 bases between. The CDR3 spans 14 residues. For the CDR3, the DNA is TGTGCCATCACCGGACCTCCTCATGGAAACACCATATATTTT. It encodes CAITGPPHGNTIYF.

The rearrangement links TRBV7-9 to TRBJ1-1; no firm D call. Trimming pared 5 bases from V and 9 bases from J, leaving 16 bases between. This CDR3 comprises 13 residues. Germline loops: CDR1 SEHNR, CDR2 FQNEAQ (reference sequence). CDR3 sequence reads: CASSRGEGLQAFF. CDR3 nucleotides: TGTGCCAGCAGCCGCGGGGAGGGCCTTCAAGCTTTCTTT.

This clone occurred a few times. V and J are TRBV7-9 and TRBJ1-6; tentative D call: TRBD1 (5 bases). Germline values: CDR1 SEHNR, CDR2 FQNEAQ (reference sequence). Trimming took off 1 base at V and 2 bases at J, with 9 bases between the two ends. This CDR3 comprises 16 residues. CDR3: CASSLGGETYNSPLHF. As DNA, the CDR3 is TGTGCCAGCAGCTTAGGGGGGGAAACCTATAATTCACCCCTCCACTTT.

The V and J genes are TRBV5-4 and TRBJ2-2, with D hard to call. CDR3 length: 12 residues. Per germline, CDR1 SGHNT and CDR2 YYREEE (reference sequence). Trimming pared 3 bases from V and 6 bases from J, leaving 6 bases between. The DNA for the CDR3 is TGTGCCAGCAGCTCCGACTCCGGGGAGCTGTTTTTT. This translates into CASSSDSGELFF.

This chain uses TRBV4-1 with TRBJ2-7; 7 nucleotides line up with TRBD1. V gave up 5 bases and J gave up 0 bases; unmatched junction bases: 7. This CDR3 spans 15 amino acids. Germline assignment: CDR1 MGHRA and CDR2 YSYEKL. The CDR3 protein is CASSYNWDSSYEQYF. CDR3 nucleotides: TGCGCCAGCAGCTACAATTGGGACAGCTCCTACGAGCAGTACTTC.

CDR3 nucleotides: TGTGCCAGCAGCGACGCAGAGACAGATTACTACGAGCAGTACTTC. It codes for CASSDAETDYYEQYF. V gene TRBV7-9 combines with J gene TRBJ2-7; D is perhaps TRBD1 (5 bases). The CDR3 runs 15 residues. Germline CDR1 and CDR2: SEHNR and FQNEAQ (reference sequence). V lost 5 bases, J lost 3 bases, and 17 bases lay in between. Using reference TRBV7-9 and TRBJ2-7 for the parts outside the CDR3, the full variable domain is DTGVSQNPRHKITKRGQNVTFRCDPISEHNRLYWYRQTLGQGPEFLTYFQNEAQLEKSRLLSDRFSAERPKGSFSTLEIQRTEQGDSAMYLCASSDAETDYYEQYFGPGTRLTVT.

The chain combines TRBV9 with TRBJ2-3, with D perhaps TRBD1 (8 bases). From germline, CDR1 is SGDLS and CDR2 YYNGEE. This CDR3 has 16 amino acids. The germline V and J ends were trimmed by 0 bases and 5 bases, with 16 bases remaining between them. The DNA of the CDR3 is TGTGCCAGCAGCGTAGCCCCTACAGGGGGGGGAGATACGCAGTATTTT. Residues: CASSVAPTGGGDTQYF. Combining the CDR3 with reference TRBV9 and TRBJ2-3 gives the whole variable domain DSGVTQTPKHLITATGQRVTLRCSPRSGDLSVYWYQQSLDQGLQFLIQYYNGEERAKGNILERFSAQQFPDLHSELNLSSLELGDSALYFCASSVAPTGGGDTQYFGPGTRLTVL.

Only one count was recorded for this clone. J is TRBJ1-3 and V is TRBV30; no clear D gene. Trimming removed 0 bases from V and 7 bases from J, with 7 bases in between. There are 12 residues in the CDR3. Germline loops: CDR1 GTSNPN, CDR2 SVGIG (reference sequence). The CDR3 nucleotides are TGTGCCTGGAGTGTACAAGGGAACACCATATATTTT. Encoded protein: CAWSVQGNTIYF.

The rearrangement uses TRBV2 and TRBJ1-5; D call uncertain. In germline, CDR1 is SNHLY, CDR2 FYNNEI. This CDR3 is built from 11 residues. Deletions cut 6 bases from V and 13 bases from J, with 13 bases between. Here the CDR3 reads CASSPDRTQHF. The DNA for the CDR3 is TGTGCCAGCAGCCCGGATCGCACTCAGCATTTT.

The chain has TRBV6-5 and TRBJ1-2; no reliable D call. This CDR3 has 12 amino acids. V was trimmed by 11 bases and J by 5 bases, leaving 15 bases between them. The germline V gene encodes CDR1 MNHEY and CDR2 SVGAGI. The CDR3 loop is CAARLRDYGYTF. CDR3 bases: TGTGCCGCGCGGTTAAGGGATTATGGCTACACCTTC.

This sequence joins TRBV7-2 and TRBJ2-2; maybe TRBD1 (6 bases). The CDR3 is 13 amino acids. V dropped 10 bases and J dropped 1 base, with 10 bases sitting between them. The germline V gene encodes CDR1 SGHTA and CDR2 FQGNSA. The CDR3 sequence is CAKTDRNTGELFF. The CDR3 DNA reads TGTGCCAAGACGGACAGGAACACCGGGGAGCTGTTTTTT.

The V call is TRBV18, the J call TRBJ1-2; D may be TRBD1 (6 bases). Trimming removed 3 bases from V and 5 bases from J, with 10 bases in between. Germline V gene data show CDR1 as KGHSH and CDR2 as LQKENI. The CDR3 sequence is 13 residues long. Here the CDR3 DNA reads TGTGCCAGCTCACCCATGGACAGTTATGGCTACACCTTC. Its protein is CASSPMDSYGYTF.